This TCR beta chain was captured by sequencing in a study of cytomegalovirus exposure and HLA in healthy donors. Study findings and constraints: Another analysis was done later, and it associated roughly 15,000 TCR beta sequences with HLA alleles at 0.05 false discovery rate. Among immune exposure information, only CMV serostatus was available.

The PCR contained 60 Vbeta and 13 Jbeta primers. The protocol was immunoSEQ multiplex PCR, while the TCRdb copy is restricted to in-frame clones and leaves out a portion. Of about 150,000 clones in the sample, roughly a tenth were seen once. About this clone: Its antigen is unidentified.

CDR3 length: 12 amino acids. Germline assignment: CDR1 SGHDN and CDR2 FVKESK. V gave up 6 bases and J gave up 13 bases, with 13 bases separating them. The origin of this receptor is a male donor in good health and CMV-seronegative. The rearrangement links TRBV14 to TRBJ1-6; D is uncertain. Sample: PBMCs. CDR3 bases: TGTGCCAGCAGGAGCTTTTTTGAGCCCCTCCACTTT. Protein sequence: CASRSFFEPLHF.